This entry concerns a single T cell receptor (beta chain). For the second PCR, which ran for about 7 to 12 cycles, a sample-barcoded 5' primer and a J-beta primer mix were used. TCRdb reprocessed the 5' RACE reads via MiXCR and lists one record per CDR3 protein. Of over 600,000 distinct CDR3 sequences in the sample, 40% to 45% were seen once. The data stem from a study of blood T cells in healthy people across ages. The germline V gene has CDR1 MNHEY and CDR2 SVGEGT. The CDR3 has 17 residues. Trimming pared 0 bases from V and 3 bases from J, leaving 18 bases between. Sequencing was carried out using blood. The rearrangement joins TRBV6-2 or TRBV6-3 to TRBJ2-7, with D possibly TRBD1 on 5 matching bases. The sequence was collected from a man older than 75 in good health. The CDR3 coding sequence is TGTGCCAGCAGTTACTCGACGTCGACACAGGAGTTCTACGAGCAGTACTTC. Translation: CASSYSTSTQEFYEQYF.